This section outlines one T cell receptor beta chain sequence together with its context. Its antigen is as yet unknown. T-allo10 cells from the graft donor were described as anergic, host-alloantigen-specific, and alloantigen-specific suppressors. This record belongs to a study of type 1 regulatory T cells. Study as a whole: An in vitro protocol generated T-allo10, a Tr1-enriched, alloantigen-specific CD4 T cell product.

From the reads, TCRdb called clonotypes with MiXCR, one entry per CDR3 protein. The data show around 69,000 distinct CDR3 sequences, around 68% seen once. The TCR comes from a human donor in good health. The sequencing sample was made of cultured T cells, either the whole culture or a sorted T cell fraction (not recorded which). Subset given: Tr1-enriched cell product generated in vitro against host alloantigens.

The CDR3 region is CASSLTGGGYGYTF. The CDR3, as DNA: TGTGCCAGCAGCTTAACAGGGGGCGGCTATGGCTACACCTTC. This rearrangement joins TRBV11-2 to TRBJ1-2; 9 positions match TRBD1. J gave up 4 bases and V 2 bases, and 2 bases lay outside the gene matches. Germline V gives CDR1 SGHAT, CDR2 FQNNGV. This CDR3 spans 14 amino acids.